Listed here are 31 T cell receptor beta chains from one sample, sequenced in a study of cytomegalovirus exposure and HLA in healthy donors. The PCR employed 60 Vbeta primers together with 13 Jbeta primers. This table comes from immunoSEQ multiplex PCR, and its TCRdb copy is limited to in-frame clones, with some not included. The sample gives under 120,000 clones, about 68% of which show up once; over 3.5% is in the top ten. Material for sequencing was PBMCs. Receptor source: a man aged 25-45 years in good health and CMV-seropositive.

This clone was detected once. The V and J genes are TRBV19 and TRBJ1-3; D possibly corresponds to TRBD1 (5 bases). The CDR3 covers 20 residues. Between the trimmed V and J ends, which lost 3 bases and 0 bases, there was a span of 24 bases. Germline CDR1 reads LNHDA; CDR2 reads SQIVND (reference sequence). The CDR3 DNA reads as TGTGCCAGTAGTATGGGGCCCGCCTGGCAAGGTTGGGGCTCTGGAAACACCATATATTTT. This translates into CASSMGPAWQGWGSGNTIYF.

DNA for the CDR3: TGTGCCAGCACCAATTCGGGGGGGATTGCGAACACTGAAGCTTTCTTT. Protein: CASTNSGGIANTEAFF. The rearrangement uses TRBV9 and TRBJ1-1, with TRBD1 as a possible D gene (5 bases). Between the trimmed V and J ends, which lost 6 bases and 1 base, there was a span of 19 bases. The germline CDR1 and CDR2 sequences are SGDLS and YYNGEE. This CDR3 spans 16 amino acids. The full variable domain, with the rest looked up from reference TRBV9 and TRBJ1-1, is DSGVTQTPKHLITATGQRVTLRCSPRSGDLSVYWYQQSLDQGLQFLIQYYNGEERAKGNILERFSAQQFPDLHSELNLSSLELGDSALYFCASTNSGGIANTEAFFGQGTRLTVV.

This chain uses TRBV11-3 with TRBJ2-3, with D possibly TRBD2 on 7 matching bases. In germline, CDR1 is SGHNT, CDR2 YENEEA. The germline V and J ends were trimmed by 8 bases and 4 bases, with 19 bases remaining between them. This CDR3 has 15 residues. In DNA, the CDR3 is TGTGCCAGCGGCCGGGGGGCGGGGGAAGCAGATACGCAGTATTTT. Translation: CASGRGAGEADTQYF.

The rearrangement links TRBV5-1 to TRBJ1-2, with TRBD1 matching over 7 bases. V gave up 0 bases and J gave up 5 bases; unmatched junction bases: 7. This CDR3 contains 15 residues. Germline values: CDR1 SGHRS, CDR2 YFSETQ. Here the CDR3 DNA reads TGCGCCAGCAGCTTGGAAGGGGGCGGTTATTATGGCTACACCTTC. Amino acids: CASSLEGGGYYGYTF.

This rearrangement joins TRBV9 to TRBJ2-3; weak D call: TRBD2 (6 bases). Germline CDR1 SGDLS, CDR2 YYNGEE. The CDR3 is made up of 16 amino acids. The V gene lost 0 bases and the J gene lost 1 base, with 12 bases spanning the gap. The CDR3 spells CASSVGLADRTDTQYF. The CDR3 DNA follows: TGTGCCAGCAGCGTAGGATTAGCGGACCGCACAGATACGCAGTATTTT.

V gene TRBV21-1 combines with J gene TRBJ2-1; the table's D call TRBD2 went unverified against the DNA. TRBV21-1 is a pseudogene. This CDR3 has 15 residues. CDR3 coding DNA: TGTGCCAGCAGCAAGGTACTAGCGGGGGGGCGTGAGCAGTTCTTC. Its protein is CASSKVLAGGREQFF.

The chain carries TRBV5-6 and TRBJ1-5, with 7 bases fitting TRBD1. CDR3 length: 14 amino acids. V lost 4 bases, J lost 4 bases, and 5 bases stayed unmatched. CDR1 is SGHDT, CDR2 YYEEEE, per germline. CDR3 coding DNA: TGTGCCAGCAGCCTGACAGGGTGGAATCAGCCCCAGCATTTT. This encodes CASSLTGWNQPQHF.

The chain couples TRBV6-5 to TRBJ1-1; 8 nucleotides match TRBD1. J gave up 1 base and V 5 bases, and 3 bases lay outside the gene matches. Germline V gene lookup returns CDR1 MNHEY and CDR2 SVGAGI. The CDR3 sequence is 14 residues long. The CDR3 bases are TGTGCCAGCAGTCGGGACAGGCCGAACACTGAAGCTTTCTTT. This gives the protein CASSRDRPNTEAFF.

The chain links TRBV19 to TRBJ1-2, with a weak D call TRBD1 (5 bases). The length of the CDR3 is 12 residues. Trimming stripped 5 bases from V and 8 bases from J, with 12 bases between. Germline assignment: CDR1 LNHDA and CDR2 SQIVND (reference sequence). CDR3 DNA: TGTGCCAGTAGTGCAGGGTGGAACGGCTACACCTTC. Its protein product is CASSAGWNGYTF.

This rearrangement joins TRBV7-2 to TRBJ2-7; TRBD1 agrees at 10 bases. This CDR3 has 14 amino acids. Germline V gives CDR1 SGHTA, CDR2 FQGNSA. J lost 6 bases, V lost 5 bases, and 7 bases had no gene match. Here the CDR3 DNA reads TGTGCCAGCAGCCGAGGGACAGGGGAGGGCGAGCAGTACTTC. The encoded protein is CASSRGTGEGEQYF.

The chain employs TRBV5-6 and TRBJ2-2, with TRBD2 identical over 8 bases. The CDR3 contains 19 residues. The V gene end was trimmed by 4 bases and the J gene end by 1 base; junction bases not matched to a gene: 15. Germline lookup yields CDR1 SGHDT and CDR2 YYEEEE. This CDR3 is CASSAPGLVLRENTGELFF. The CDR3 DNA reads as TGTGCCAGCAGCGCACCGGGACTAGTATTGCGGGAGAACACCGGGGAGCTGTTTTTT.

This clone was recorded only once. The rearrangement joins TRBV6-1 to TRBJ2-5; TRBD2 matches 8 bases. Germline values: CDR1 MNHNS, CDR2 SASEGT. The CDR3 totals 13 residues. V gave up 5 bases and J gave up 4 bases; unmatched junction bases: 3. In DNA, the CDR3 is TGTGCCAGCAGTCCTGCGGGGGGAGAGACCCAGTACTTC. Translation gives CASSPAGGETQYF.

The genes are TRBV18 and TRBJ2-3; 12 bases match TRBD2. V was pared by 3 bases and J by 2 bases, with 3 bases of the junction left unmatched. CDR1 KGHSH and CDR2 LQKENI come from the germline V gene. This CDR3 comprises 16 residues. The CDR3 is CASSPLAGGPTDTQYF. The CDR3 DNA reads as TGTGCCAGCTCACCGCTAGCGGGGGGGCCCACAGATACGCAGTATTTT.

This clone is a singleton in its sample. In DNA, the CDR3 is TGCAGTGCGAGGGAGGACTATGGCTACACCTTC. Its translation: CSAREDYGYTF. The chain links TRBV20-1 to TRBJ1-2; no definite D call. CDR3 length: 11 amino acids. CDR1 and CDR2 from the germline V gene are DFQATT and SNEGSKA (reference sequence). Trimming removed 6 bases from V and 3 bases from J, with 8 bases in between.

This chain uses TRBV6-1 with TRBJ1-5, with D unclear. V dropped 0 bases and J dropped 6 bases, with 15 bases sitting between them. Germline loops: CDR1 MNHNS, CDR2 SASEGT. This CDR3 spans 16 amino acids. The CDR3 coding sequence is TGTGCCAGCAGTGAAGCTGGGAGTAGCCTCGTTCAGCCCCAGCATTTT. Amino acids: CASSEAGSSLVQPQHF.

The chain couples TRBV6-6 to TRBJ2-2, with D possibly matching TRBD1 (5 bases). V lost 2 bases and J lost 6, with 10 bases in between. The CDR3 extends over 14 amino acids. Germline loops: CDR1 MNHNY, CDR2 SVGAGI (reference sequence). The CDR3 region is CASSYRGFAGELFF. CDR3 sequence (DNA): TGTGCCAGCAGTTACAGGGGATTCGCCGGGGAGCTGTTTTTT.

This clone has only a few counts. The chain carries TRBV5-1 and TRBJ1-1, with 7 bases that match TRBD1. The CDR3 sequence is 15 residues long. The ends lost 3 bases at V and 1 base at J; junction bases unmatched: 6. Germline lookup yields CDR1 SGHRS and CDR2 YFSETQ. CDR3 in amino acids: CASSSGQVGNTEAFF. CDR3 sequence (DNA): TGCGCCAGCAGCTCCGGACAGGTAGGGAACACTGAAGCTTTCTTT.

The chain links TRBV6-6 to TRBJ1-3; a possible D gene is TRBD1 (6 bases). V was clipped by 5 bases and J by 0 bases, with 11 bases between them. CDR1 and CDR2 from the germline V gene are MNHNY and SVGAGI (reference sequence). This CDR3 is built from 15 residues. The CDR3 loop is CASSDTGSSGNTIYF. The DNA for the CDR3 is TGTGCCAGCAGTGATACAGGGAGCTCTGGAAACACCATATATTTT.

This clone has more than one count but fewer than ten. The chain recombines TRBV6-5 with TRBJ2-3; D unclear. Germline-derived CDR1 and CDR2 are MNHEY and SVGAGI. This CDR3 has 14 amino acids. Deletions cut 2 bases from V and 4 bases from J, with 10 bases between. CDR3 amino acids: CASSYTGAPDTQYF. CDR3 sequence (DNA): TGTGCCAGCAGTTACACCGGTGCCCCAGATACGCAGTATTTT.

The gene calls are TRBV6-5 and TRBJ1-1, with 10 nucleotides matching TRBD1. V was clipped by 5 bases and J by 4 bases; unmatched bases: 1. Germline-derived CDR1 and CDR2 are MNHEY and SVGAGI. This CDR3 contains 13 residues. The CDR3 bases are TGTGCCAGCAGTCGGGACAGGGGCACTGAAGCTTTCTTT. Protein sequence: CASSRDRGTEAFF.

The rearrangement joins TRBV7-2 to TRBJ2-2; D perhaps matches TRBD2 (7 bases). The CDR3 has 16 residues. Germline V lookup: CDR1 SGHTA, CDR2 FQGNSA. Trimming left V 1 base short and J 6 bases short, with 15 bases between. CDR3 amino acids: CASSLGVGGPAGELFF. The CDR3 nucleotides are TGTGCCAGCAGCTTAGGTGTGGGGGGGCCCGCCGGGGAGCTGTTTTTT.

The rearrangement joins TRBV6-5 to TRBJ1-2, with D perhaps TRBD1 (5 bases). The CDR3 has 13 residues. V was pared by 6 bases and J by 4 bases, with 12 bases between. Germline CDR1 reads MNHEY; CDR2 reads SVGAGI. This CDR3 reads CASRRQGFYGYTF. In DNA form, the CDR3 reads TGTGCCAGCAGACGCCAGGGTTTCTATGGCTACACCTTC.

This clone appeared a few times. The chain recombines TRBV6-5 with TRBJ2-7, with 8 bases lining up with TRBD2. The CDR3 covers 15 residues. Germline CDR1 and CDR2: MNHEY and SVGAGI. The ends lost 4 bases at V and 3 bases at J; junction bases unmatched: 8. The CDR3 bases are TGTGCCAGCAGTTCCCGACTAAGCGGGGGCTACGAGCAGTACTTC. Its protein product is CASSSRLSGGYEQYF.

This clone was counted only a few times. V usage is TRBV18 and J usage is TRBJ1-2, with 7 bases aligning to TRBD1. There are 13 residues in the CDR3. The J segment lost 6 bases and the V segment lost 5 bases, leaving 6 bases of the junction unmatched. Germline CDR1 reads KGHSH; CDR2 reads LQKENI. This chain's CDR3 is CASSSSTGNGYTF. The CDR3 DNA sequence: TGTGCCAGCTCATCCTCGACAGGGAATGGCTACACCTTC.

The V gene is TRBV7-6, the J gene TRBJ2-2; D perhaps matches TRBD2 (6 bases). V was pared by 1 base and J by 0 bases, with 9 bases between. The V gene's germline CDR1 is SGHVS and CDR2 FNYEAQ. The CDR3 extends over 16 amino acids. The DNA of the CDR3 is TGTGCCAGCAGCTTAGGCGCGGGGTCGAACACCGGGGAGCTGTTTTTT. The encoded protein is CASSLGAGSNTGELFF.

The V gene is TRBV5-3, the J gene TRBJ1-3; D is perhaps TRBD1 (5 bases). TRBV5-3 is an ORF for which the function is uncertain. The CDR3 contains 15 residues. Trimming took 4 bases from V and 0 from J, leaving 11 bases between them. CDR3 sequence: CARSKRQSSGNTIYF. Here the CDR3 DNA reads TGTGCCAGAAGCAAAAGACAGAGCTCTGGAAACACCATATATTTT.

The chain carries TRBV10-3 and TRBJ1-1; D might be TRBD1 (5 bases). Trimming removed 0 bases at V and 3 bases at J, with 11 bases between. This CDR3 region has 15 residues. Germline V gene data show CDR1 as ENHRY and CDR2 as SYGVKD. The CDR3 loop is CAISESGGWDTEAFF. CDR3 DNA: TGTGCCATCAGTGAGTCGGGGGGTTGGGACACTGAAGCTTTCTTT.

This clone has more than one count but fewer than ten. This chain links TRBV14 with TRBJ1-1; no clear D gene. Germline assignment: CDR1 SGHDN and CDR2 FVKESK. This CDR3 spans 11 amino acids. Trimming took off 5 bases at V and 7 bases at J, with 8 bases between the two ends. DNA for the CDR3: TGTGCCAGCAGCTTCCTCGGTGAAGCTTTCTTT. Translation: CASSFLGEAFF.

This clone came up a few times. V usage is TRBV2 and J usage is TRBJ1-5; D might be TRBD1 (6 bases). Trimming removed 6 bases at V and 7 bases at J, with 16 bases between. The CDR3 contains 14 residues. Germline CDR1 reads SNHLY; CDR2 reads FYNNEI. The chain's CDR3 is CASSRGQTGQPQHF. CDR3 nucleotides: TGTGCCAGCAGCAGGGGACAAACGGGGCAGCCCCAGCATTTT.

The chain recombines TRBV13 with TRBJ1-1; D not certain. Trimming cost V 5 bases and J 1 base, with 17 bases left between them. The CDR3 length is 16 residues. Germline values: CDR1 PRHDT, CDR2 FYEKMQ (reference sequence). The CDR3 here is CASSPNFVRQNTEAFF. Written as DNA, the CDR3 is TGTGCCAGCAGCCCGAATTTCGTAAGACAGAACACTGAAGCTTTCTTT.

The J gene is TRBJ2-4, the V gene TRBV7-2; D might be TRBD2 (6 bases). The CDR3 has 16 amino acids. V was cut by 3 bases and J by 1 base, with 13 bases left in between. Germline V gene data show CDR1 as SGHTA and CDR2 as FQGNSA. CDR3: CASSFAPSVAKNIQYF. Written as DNA, the CDR3 is TGTGCCAGCAGCTTTGCCCCTAGCGTGGCCAAAAACATTCAGTACTTC.